This TCR beta chain derives from a study of blood T cell repertoires in COVID-19. The germline V gene has CDR1 SGDLS and CDR2 YYNGEE. This CDR3 is built from 16 residues. V was clipped by 4 bases and J by 6 bases, with 22 bases between them. Profiling relied on immunoSEQ multiplex PCR, and the TCRdb table lists in-frame clones only, not all of them. The table includes fewer than 250,000 clones, roughly nine tenths detected once. The chain uses TRBV9 and TRBJ1-2, with a tentative D call TRBD1 (5 bases). The receptor was isolated from a woman in her thirties or forties in a cohort exposed to, infected with or recovered from COVID-19 (not recorded which). The specimen sequenced was PBMCs or T cells enriched from blood (not recorded which). The CDR3 DNA reads TGTGCCAGCAGCTCTAGCGTCGAAGGGGCGATCAATGGCTACACCTTC. Its translation is CASSSSVEGAINGYTF.